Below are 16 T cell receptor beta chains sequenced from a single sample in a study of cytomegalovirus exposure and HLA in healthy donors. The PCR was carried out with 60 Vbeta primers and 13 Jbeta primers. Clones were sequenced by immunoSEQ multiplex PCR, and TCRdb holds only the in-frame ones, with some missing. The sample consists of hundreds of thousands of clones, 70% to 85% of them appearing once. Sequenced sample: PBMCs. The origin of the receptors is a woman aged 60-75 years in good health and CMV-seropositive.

CDR3 region: CASSMRTGRHGYTF. In nucleotides, the CDR3 is TGTGCCAGTAGTATGCGGACAGGGCGCCATGGCTACACCTTC. The gene calls are TRBV19 and TRBJ1-2; 8 bases align to TRBD1. With V trimmed by 3 bases and J by 6 bases, 6 bases remained unmatched. The CDR3 is 14 amino acids. Germline loops: CDR1 LNHDA, CDR2 SQIVND (reference sequence).

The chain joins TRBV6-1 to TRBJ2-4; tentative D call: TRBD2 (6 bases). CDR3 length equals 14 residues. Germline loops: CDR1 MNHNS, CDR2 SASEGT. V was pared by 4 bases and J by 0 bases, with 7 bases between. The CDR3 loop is CASSGGGAKNIQYF. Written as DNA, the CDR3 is TGTGCCAGCAGTGGGGGAGGAGCCAAAAACATTCAGTACTTC.

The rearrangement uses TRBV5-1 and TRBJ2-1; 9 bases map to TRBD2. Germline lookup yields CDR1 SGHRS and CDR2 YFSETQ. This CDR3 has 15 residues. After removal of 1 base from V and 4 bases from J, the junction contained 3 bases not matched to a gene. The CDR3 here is CASSLPSGDYNEQFF. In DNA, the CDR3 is TGCGCCAGCAGCTTGCCTAGCGGGGATTACAATGAGCAGTTCTTC. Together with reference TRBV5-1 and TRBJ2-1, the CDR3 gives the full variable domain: KAGVTQTPRYLIKTRGQQVTLSCSPISGHRSVSWYQQTPGQGLQFLFEYFSETQRNKGNFPGRFSGRQFSNSRSEMNVSTLELGDSALYLCASSLPSGDYNEQFFGPGTRLTVL.

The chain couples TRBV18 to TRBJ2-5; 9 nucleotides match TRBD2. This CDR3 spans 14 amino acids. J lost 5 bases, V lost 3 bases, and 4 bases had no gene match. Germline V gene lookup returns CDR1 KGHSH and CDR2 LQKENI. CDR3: CASSPRGGRETQYF. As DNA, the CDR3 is TGTGCCAGCTCACCGCGGGGGGGCCGGGAGACCCAGTACTTC.

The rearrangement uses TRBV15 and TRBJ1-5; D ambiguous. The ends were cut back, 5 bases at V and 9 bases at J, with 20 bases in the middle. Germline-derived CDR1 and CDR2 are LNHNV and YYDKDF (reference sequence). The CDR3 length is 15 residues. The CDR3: CATSRAGVGFWPQHF. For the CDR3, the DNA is TGTGCCACCAGCCGCGCCGGGGTTGGCTTCTGGCCCCAGCATTTT.

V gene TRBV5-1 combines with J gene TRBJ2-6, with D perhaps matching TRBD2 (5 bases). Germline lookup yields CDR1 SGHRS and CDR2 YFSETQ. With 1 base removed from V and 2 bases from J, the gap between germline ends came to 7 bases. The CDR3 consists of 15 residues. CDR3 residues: CASSLFGTGANVLTF. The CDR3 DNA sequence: TGCGCCAGCAGCTTGTTCGGGACTGGGGCCAACGTCCTGACTTTC.

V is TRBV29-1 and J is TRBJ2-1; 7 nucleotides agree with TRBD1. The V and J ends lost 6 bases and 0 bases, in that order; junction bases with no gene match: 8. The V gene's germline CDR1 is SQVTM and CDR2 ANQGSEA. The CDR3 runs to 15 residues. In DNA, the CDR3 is TGCAGCGTCGCACCGGGACAGAGCTCCTACAATGAGCAGTTCTTC. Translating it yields CSVAPGQSSYNEQFF.

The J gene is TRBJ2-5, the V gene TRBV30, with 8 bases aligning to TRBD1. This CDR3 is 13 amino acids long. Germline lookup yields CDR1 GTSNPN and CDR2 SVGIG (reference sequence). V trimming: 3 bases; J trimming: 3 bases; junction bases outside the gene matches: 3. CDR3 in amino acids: CAWRGTGEETQYF. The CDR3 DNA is TGTGCCTGGAGGGGGACAGGCGAAGAGACCCAGTACTTC.

CDR3 protein: CSVEDPRGTYEQYF. Written as DNA, the CDR3 is TGCAGCGTTGAAGATCCCAGGGGCACCTACGAGCAGTACTTC. The chain links TRBV29-1 to TRBJ2-7, with a possible D match to TRBD1 (6 bases). V lost 0 bases to trimming and J lost 2 bases, with 11 bases between them. This CDR3 spans 14 amino acids. Germline assignment: CDR1 SQVTM and CDR2 ANQGSEA.

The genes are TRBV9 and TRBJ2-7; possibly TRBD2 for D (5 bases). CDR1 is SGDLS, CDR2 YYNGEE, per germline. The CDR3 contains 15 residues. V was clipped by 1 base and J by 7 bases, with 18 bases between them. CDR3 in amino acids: CASSVLSTPSGEQYF. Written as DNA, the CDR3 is TGTGCCAGCAGCGTACTAAGCACACCCTCGGGGGAGCAGTACTTC.

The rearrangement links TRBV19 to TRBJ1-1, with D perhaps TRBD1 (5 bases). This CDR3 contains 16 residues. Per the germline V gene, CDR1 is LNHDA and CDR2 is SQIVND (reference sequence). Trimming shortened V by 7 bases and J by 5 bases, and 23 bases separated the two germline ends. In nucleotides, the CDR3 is TGTGCCAGTAACATCCCCTTCCAGGGCAGGGTAACTGAAGCTTTCTTT. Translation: CASNIPFQGRVTEAFF.

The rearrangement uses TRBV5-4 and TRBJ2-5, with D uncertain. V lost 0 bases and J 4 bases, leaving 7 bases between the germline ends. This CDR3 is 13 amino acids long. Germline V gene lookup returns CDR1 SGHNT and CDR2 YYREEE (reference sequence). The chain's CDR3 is CASSLGAGETQYF. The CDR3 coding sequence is TGTGCCAGCAGCTTGGGGGCCGGAGAGACCCAGTACTTC.

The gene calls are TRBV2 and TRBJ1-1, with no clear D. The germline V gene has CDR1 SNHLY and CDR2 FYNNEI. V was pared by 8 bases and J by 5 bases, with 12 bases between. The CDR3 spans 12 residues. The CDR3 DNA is TGTGCCAGCCGGGCCCCGGGGACTGAAGCTTTCTTT. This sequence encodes CASRAPGTEAFF. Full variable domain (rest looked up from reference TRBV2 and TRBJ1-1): EPEVTQTPSHQVTQMGQEVILRCVPISNHLYFYWYRQILGQKVEFLVSFYNNEISEKSEIFDDQFSVERPDGSNFTLKIRSTKLEDSAMYFCASRAPGTEAFFGQGTRLTVV.

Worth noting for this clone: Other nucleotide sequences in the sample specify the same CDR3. Here the CDR3 DNA reads TGCGCCAGCAGTCGGGGGGGCCAAGAGACCCAGTACTTC. Translation gives CASSRGGQETQYF. The V gene is TRBV5-1, the J gene TRBJ2-5, with 8 bases that match TRBD2. V shed 5 bases, J shed 1 base, and the junction held 1 base outside the gene matches. CDR1 and CDR2 (germline): SGHRS, YFSETQ. This CDR3 is built from 13 residues.

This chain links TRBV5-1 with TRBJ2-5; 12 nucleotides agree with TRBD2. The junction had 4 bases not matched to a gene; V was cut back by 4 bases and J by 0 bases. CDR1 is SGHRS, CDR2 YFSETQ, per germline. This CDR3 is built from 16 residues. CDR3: CASSARLAGDQETQYF. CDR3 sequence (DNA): TGCGCCAGCAGCGCCAGACTAGCGGGGGACCAAGAGACCCAGTACTTC.

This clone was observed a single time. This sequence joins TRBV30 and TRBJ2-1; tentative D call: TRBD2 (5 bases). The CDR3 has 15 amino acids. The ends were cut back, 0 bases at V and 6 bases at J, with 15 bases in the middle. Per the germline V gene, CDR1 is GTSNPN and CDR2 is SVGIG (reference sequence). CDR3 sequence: CAWSVPGYTRNEQFF. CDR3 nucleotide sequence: TGTGCCTGGAGTGTACCGGGGTACACACGCAATGAGCAGTTCTTC.